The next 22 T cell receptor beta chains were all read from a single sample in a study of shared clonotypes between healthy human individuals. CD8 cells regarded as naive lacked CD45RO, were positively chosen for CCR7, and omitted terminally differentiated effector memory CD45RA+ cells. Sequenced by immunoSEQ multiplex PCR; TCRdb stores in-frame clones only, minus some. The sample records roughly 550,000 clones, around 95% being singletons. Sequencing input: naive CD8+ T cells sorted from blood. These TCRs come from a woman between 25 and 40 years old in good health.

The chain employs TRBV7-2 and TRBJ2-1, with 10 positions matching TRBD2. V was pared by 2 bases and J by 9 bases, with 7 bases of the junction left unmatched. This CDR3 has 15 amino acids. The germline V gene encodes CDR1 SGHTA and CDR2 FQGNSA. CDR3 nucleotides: TGTGCCAGCAGCTTAATTAGCGGGAGGCCGGCTGAGCAGTTCTTC. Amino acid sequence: CASSLISGRPAEQFF. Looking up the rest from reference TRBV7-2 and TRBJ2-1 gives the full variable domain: GAGVSQSPSNKVTEKGKDVELRCDPISGHTALYWYRQSLGQGLEFLIYFQGNSAPDKSGLPSDRFSAERTGGSVSTLTIQRTQQEDSAVYLCASSLISGRPAEQFFGPGTRLTVL.

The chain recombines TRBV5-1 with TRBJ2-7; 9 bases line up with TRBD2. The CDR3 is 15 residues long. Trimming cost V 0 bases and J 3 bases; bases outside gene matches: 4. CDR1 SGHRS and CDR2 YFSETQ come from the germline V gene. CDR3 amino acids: CASSLGAGGLYEQYF. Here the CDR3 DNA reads TGCGCCAGCAGCTTGGGGGCGGGAGGGCTCTACGAGCAGTACTTC.

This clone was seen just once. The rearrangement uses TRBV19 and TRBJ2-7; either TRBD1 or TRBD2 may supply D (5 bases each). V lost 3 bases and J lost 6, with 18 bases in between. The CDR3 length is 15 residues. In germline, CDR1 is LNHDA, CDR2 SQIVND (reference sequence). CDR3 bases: TGTGCCAGTAGTATTTTGGGCAGGGAGTCTAGCGAGCAGTACTTC. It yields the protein CASSILGRESSEQYF.

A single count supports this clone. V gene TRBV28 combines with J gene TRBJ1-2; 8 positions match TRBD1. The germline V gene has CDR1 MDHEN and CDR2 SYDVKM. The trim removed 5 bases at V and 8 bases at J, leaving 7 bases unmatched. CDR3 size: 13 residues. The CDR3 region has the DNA TGTGCCAGCAGTCCGGACAGGGTCTGGGGCTACACCTTC. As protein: CASSPDRVWGYTF.

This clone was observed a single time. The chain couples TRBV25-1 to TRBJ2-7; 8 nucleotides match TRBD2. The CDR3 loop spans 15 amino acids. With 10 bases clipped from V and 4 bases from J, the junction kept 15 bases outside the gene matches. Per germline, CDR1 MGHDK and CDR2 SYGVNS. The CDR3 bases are TGTGCCACACAACCCCCAGCGGGAGAGTTTTACGAGCAGTACTTC. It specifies CATQPPAGEFYEQYF.

The CDR3 sequence: CASRSSAREDEQYF. In nucleotides, the CDR3 is TGTGCCAGCAGATCTTCGGCCCGTGAGGACGAGCAGTACTTC. The chain is built from TRBV2 and TRBJ2-5; no definite D call. The assigned J gene may be wrong: the sequence end matches TRBJ2-7 better. Germline CDR1 reads SNHLY; CDR2 reads FYNNEI. The CDR3 has 14 amino acids.

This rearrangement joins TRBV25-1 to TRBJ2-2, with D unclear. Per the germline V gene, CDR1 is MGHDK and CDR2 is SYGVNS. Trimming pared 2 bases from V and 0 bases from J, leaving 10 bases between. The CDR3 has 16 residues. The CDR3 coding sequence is TGTGCCAGCAGTGAACCCGAAGGCGCGAACACCGGGGAGCTGTTTTTT. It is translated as CASSEPEGANTGELFF.

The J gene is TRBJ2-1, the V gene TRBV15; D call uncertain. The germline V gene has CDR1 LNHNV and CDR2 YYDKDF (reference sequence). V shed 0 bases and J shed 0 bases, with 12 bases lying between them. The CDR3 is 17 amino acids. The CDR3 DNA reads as TGTGCCACCAGCAGAGATCCCCAGGTTATCTCCTACAATGAGCAGTTCTTC. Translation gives CATSRDPQVISYNEQFF.

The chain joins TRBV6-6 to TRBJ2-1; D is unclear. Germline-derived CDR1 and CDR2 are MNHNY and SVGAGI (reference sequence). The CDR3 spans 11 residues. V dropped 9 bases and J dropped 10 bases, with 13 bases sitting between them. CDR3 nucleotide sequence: TGTGCCAGTGAAAAGGACGGGGAGCAGTTCTTC. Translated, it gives CASEKDGEQFF.

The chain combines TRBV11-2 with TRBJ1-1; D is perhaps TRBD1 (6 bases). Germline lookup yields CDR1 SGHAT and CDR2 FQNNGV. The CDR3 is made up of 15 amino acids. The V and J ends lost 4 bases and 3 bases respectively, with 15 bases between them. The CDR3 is CASSSLQGLYTEAFF. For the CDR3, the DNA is TGTGCCAGCAGCTCTCTTCAGGGGTTATACACTGAAGCTTTCTTT. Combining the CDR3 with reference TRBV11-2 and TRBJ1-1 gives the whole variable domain EAGVAQSPRYKIIEKRQSVAFWCNPISGHATLYWYQQILGQGPKLLIQFQNNGVVDDSQLPKDRFSAERLKGVDSTLKIQPAKLEDSAVYLCASSSLQGLYTEAFFGQGTRLTVV.

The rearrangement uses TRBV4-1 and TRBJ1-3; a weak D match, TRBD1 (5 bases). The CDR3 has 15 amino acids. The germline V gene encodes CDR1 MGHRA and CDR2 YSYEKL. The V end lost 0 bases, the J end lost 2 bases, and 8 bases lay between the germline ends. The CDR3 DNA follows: TGCGCCAGCAGCCAAGACCCCAGGGCTGGAAACACCATATATTTT. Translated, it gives CASSQDPRAGNTIYF.

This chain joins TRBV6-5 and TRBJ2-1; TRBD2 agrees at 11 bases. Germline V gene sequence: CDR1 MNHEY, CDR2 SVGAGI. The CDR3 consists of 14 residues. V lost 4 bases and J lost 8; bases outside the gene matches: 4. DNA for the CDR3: TGTGCCAGCAGTTGGGGGACTAGCGGTGATGAGCAGTTCTTC. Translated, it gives CASSWGTSGDEQFF.

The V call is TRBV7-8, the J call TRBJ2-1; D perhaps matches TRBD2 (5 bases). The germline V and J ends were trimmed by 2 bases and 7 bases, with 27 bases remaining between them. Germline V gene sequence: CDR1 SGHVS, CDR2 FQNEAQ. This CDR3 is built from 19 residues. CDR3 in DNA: TGTGCCAGCAGCTTAATGACCGTCCGAGGGCACGGTCGAAGGAATGAGCAGTTCTTC. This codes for CASSLMTVRGHGRRNEQFF.

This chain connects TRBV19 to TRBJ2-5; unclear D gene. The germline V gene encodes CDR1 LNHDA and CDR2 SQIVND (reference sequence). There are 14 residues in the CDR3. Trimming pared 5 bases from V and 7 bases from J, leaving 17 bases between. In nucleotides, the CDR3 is TGTGCCAGTAGTCCACGATCGGTACTCGGGACCCAGTACTTC. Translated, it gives CASSPRSVLGTQYF.

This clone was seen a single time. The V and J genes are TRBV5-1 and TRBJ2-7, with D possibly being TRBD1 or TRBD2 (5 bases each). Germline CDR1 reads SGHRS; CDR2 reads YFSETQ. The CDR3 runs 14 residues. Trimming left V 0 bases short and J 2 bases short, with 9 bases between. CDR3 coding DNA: TGCGCCAGCAGCTTGGGGGGGTTGACCTACGAGCAGTACTTC. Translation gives CASSLGGLTYEQYF.

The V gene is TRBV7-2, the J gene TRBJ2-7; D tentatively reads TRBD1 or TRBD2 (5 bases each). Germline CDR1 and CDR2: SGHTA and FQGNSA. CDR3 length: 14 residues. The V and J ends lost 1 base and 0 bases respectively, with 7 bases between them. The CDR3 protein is CASSLVGDSYEQYF. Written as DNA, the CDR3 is TGTGCCAGCAGCTTAGTGGGGGACTCCTACGAGCAGTACTTC. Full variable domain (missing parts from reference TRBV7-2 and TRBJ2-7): GAGVSQSPSNKVTEKGKDVELRCDPISGHTALYWYRQSLGQGLEFLIYFQGNSAPDKSGLPSDRFSAERTGGSVSTLTIQRTQQEDSAVYLCASSLVGDSYEQYFGPGTRLTVT.

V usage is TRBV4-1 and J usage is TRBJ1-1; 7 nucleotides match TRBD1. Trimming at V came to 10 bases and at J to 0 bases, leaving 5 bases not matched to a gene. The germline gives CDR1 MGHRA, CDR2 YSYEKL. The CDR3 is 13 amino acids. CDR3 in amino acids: CATAGQMNTEAFF. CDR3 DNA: TGCGCCACCGCGGGACAGATGAACACTGAAGCTTTCTTT.

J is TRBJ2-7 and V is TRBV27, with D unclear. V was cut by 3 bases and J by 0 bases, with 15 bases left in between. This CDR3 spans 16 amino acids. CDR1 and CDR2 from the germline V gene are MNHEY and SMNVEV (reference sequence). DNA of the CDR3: TGTGCCAGCAGTTTCAGCCCCCGACTGAGCTCCTACGAGCAGTACTTC. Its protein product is CASSFSPRLSSYEQYF.

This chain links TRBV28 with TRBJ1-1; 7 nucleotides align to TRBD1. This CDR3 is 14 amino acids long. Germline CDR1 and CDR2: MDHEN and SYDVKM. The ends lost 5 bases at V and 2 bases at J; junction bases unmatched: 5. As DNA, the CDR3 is TGTGCCAGCAGTAACGCAGGGGGTAACACTGAAGCTTTCTTT. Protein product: CASSNAGGNTEAFF.

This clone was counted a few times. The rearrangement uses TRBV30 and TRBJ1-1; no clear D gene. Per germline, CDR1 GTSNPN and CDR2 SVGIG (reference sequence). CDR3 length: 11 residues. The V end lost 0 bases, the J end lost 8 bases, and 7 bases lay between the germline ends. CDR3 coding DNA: TGTGCCTGGAGTGTAAGGTACGAAGCTTTCTTT. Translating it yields CAWSVRYEAFF.

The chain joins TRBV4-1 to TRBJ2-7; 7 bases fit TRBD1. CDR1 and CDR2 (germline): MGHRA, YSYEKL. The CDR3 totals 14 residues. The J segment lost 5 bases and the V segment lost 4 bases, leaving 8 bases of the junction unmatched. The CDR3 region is CASSPPTGLDEQYF. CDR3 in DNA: TGCGCCAGCAGCCCACCGACAGGGTTGGACGAGCAGTACTTC.

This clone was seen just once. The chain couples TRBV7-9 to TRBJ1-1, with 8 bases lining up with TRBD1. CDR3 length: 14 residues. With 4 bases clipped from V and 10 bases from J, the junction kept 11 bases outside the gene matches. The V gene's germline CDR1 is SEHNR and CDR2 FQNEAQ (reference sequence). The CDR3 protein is CASSSGQGARGAFF. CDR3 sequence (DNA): TGTGCCAGCAGCTCCGGACAGGGTGCCCGAGGAGCTTTCTTT. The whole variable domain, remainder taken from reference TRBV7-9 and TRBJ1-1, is DTGVSQNPRHKITKRGQNVTFRCDPISEHNRLYWYRQTLGQGPEFLTYFQNEAQLEKSRLLSDRFSAERPKGSFSTLEIQRTEQGDSAMYLCASSSGQGARGAFFGQGTRLTVV.